The rows below give T cell receptor beta chains drawn from one sample of a study of liver allograft versus peripheral blood T cells. Via MiXCR, TCRdb re-called the reads, giving one row per CDR3 protein. The sample carries some 9,000 distinct CDR3 sequences, roughly a sixth recorded once. These receptors all come from a human patient who had a liver transplant. Some T cells may originate from the graft donor. CDR3s include the opening cysteine and the closing phenylalanine or tryptophan. The D gene is left open where the match is weak. Expanded clones are given a class, and other clones once, few, many or no size at all.

V gene: TRBV27
D gene: -
clone size: medium-sized
J gene: TRBJ1-2
CDR3 DNA: TGTGCCAGCAGTTTATCCCAGGCTCCCGAAGGCTATGGCTACACCTTC
CDR3 protein: CASSLSQAPEGYGYTF

V gene: TRBV12-3/TRBV12-4
D gene: -
clone size: many
J gene: TRBJ1-1
CDR3 DNA: TGTGCCAGCAGTTTATCGGACACTGAAGCTTTCTTT
CDR3 protein: CASSLSDTEAFF

V gene: TRBV3-1
D gene: -
clone size: -
J gene: TRBJ1-2
CDR3 DNA: TGTGCCAGCAGCCAAGGGCAGGGGCATGGCTACACCTTC
CDR3 protein: CASSQGQGHGYTF

V gene: TRBV12-3/TRBV12-4
D gene: -
clone size: -
J gene: TRBJ1-5
CDR3 DNA: TGTGCCAGCAGTCGAGGACGGGGGAAGATCAATCAGCCCCAGCATTTT
CDR3 protein: CASSRGRGKINQPQHF

V gene: TRBV6-5
D gene: -
clone size: many
J gene: TRBJ2-7
CDR3 DNA: TGTGCCAGCAGTTATCAGGGGTCCTACGAGCAGTACTTC
CDR3 protein: CASSYQGSYEQYF

V gene: TRBV6-2/TRBV6-3
D gene: TRBD1
clone size: medium-sized
J gene: TRBJ1-5
CDR3 DNA: TGTGCCAGCACTTGGGGACAGGGGAATCAGCCCCAGCATTTT
CDR3 protein: CASTWGQGNQPQHF

V gene: TRBV20-1
D gene: TRBD1
clone size: few
J gene: TRBJ1-2
CDR3 DNA: TGCAGTGCTAGGGGGACAGACTATGGCTACACCTTC
CDR3 protein: CSARGTDYGYTF

V gene: TRBV5-4
D gene: -
clone size: medium-sized
J gene: TRBJ1-2
CDR3 DNA: TGTGCCAGCAGCTTGGGGAACCTCTATGGCTACACCTTC
CDR3 protein: CASSLGNLYGYTF

V gene: TRBV5-4
D gene: TRBD1
clone size: many
J gene: TRBJ1-3
CDR3 DNA: TGTGCCAGCAGCTTGGACTTGGCTGGGGACAGCGGAAACACCATATATTTT
CDR3 protein: CASSLDLAGDSGNTIYF

V gene: TRBV5-4
D gene: TRBD2
clone size: few
J gene: TRBJ2-3
CDR3 DNA: TGTGCCAGCAGCTACCGACTAGCGGGGCGCACAGATACGCAGTATTTT
CDR3 protein: CASSYRLAGRTDTQYF

V gene: TRBV19
D gene: -
clone size: medium-sized
J gene: TRBJ1-2
CDR3 DNA: TGTGCCAGTAGTATAGCCGGGGACCGTGGAGGCTACACCTTC
CDR3 protein: CASSIAGDRGGYTF

V gene: TRBV6-6
D gene: -
clone size: many
J gene: TRBJ1-6
CDR3 DNA: TGTGCCACGGGGGACGGAGATTCACCCCTCCACTTT
CDR3 protein: CATGDGDSPLHF

V gene: TRBV6-6
D gene: -
clone size: medium-sized
J gene: TRBJ1-3
CDR3 DNA: TGTGCCAGCACTCTTCCTGGAAACACCATATATTTT
CDR3 protein: CASTLPGNTIYF

V gene: TRBV27
D gene: -
clone size: medium-sized
J gene: TRBJ1-4
CDR3 DNA: TGTGCCAGTCGGCTGGGGGATAGGGAAAAACTGTTTTTT
CDR3 protein: CASRLGDREKLFF

V gene: TRBV18
D gene: -
clone size: medium-sized
J gene: TRBJ1-1
CDR3 DNA: TGTGCCAGCTCACCCAACCAACCGATGGGACGGGTGAACACTGAAGCTTTCTTT
CDR3 protein: CASSPNQPMGRVNTEAFF

V gene: TRBV29-1
D gene: TRBD1
clone size: medium-sized
J gene: TRBJ2-1
CDR3 DNA: TGCAGCGTTGGAGGACAGGGTCCAGATGAGCAGTTCTTC
CDR3 protein: CSVGGQGPDEQFF

V gene: TRBV18
D gene: -
clone size: medium-sized
J gene: TRBJ1-2
CDR3 DNA: TGTGCCAGCTCACCGGGTGACTTTAGAAGCTACACCTTC
CDR3 protein: CASSPGDFRSYTF

V gene: TRBV12-3/TRBV12-4
D gene: -
clone size: few
J gene: TRBJ2-6
CDR3 DNA: TGTGCCAGCAGTGAACAGGGCCCCTCGAGCTCTGGGGCCAACGTCCTGACTTTC
CDR3 protein: CASSEQGPSSSGANVLTF

V gene: TRBV19
D gene: -
clone size: medium-sized
J gene: TRBJ2-1
CDR3 DNA: TGTGCCAGTAGCCCGACAGTTTCCTACAATGAGCAGTTCTTC
CDR3 protein: CASSPTVSYNEQFF

V gene: TRBV25-1
D gene: TRBD2
clone size: -
J gene: TRBJ2-1
CDR3 DNA: TGTGCCAGCAGTGATTACGGGACTAGCGGTAGCTCCTACAATGAGCAGTTCTTC
CDR3 protein: CASSDYGTSGSSYNEQFF

V gene: TRBV12-3/TRBV12-4
D gene: TRBD1
clone size: many
J gene: TRBJ1-5
CDR3 DNA: TGTGCCAGCAGGACCGGGACAGGGATCAATCAGCCCCAGCATTTT
CDR3 protein: CASRTGTGINQPQHF

V gene: TRBV7-9
D gene: TRBD1
clone size: -
J gene: TRBJ1-2
CDR3 DNA: TGTGCCAGCAGCTGGGGACAGGGGGCTCTTGGCTACACCTTC
CDR3 protein: CASSWGQGALGYTF

V gene: TRBV7-2
D gene: -
clone size: -
J gene: TRBJ2-1
CDR3 DNA: TGTGCCAGCAGCACTTACAATGAGCAGTTCTTC
CDR3 protein: CASSTYNEQFF

V gene: TRBV20-1
D gene: -
clone size: many
J gene: TRBJ1-2
CDR3 DNA: TGCAGTGCTAGAGAGTTTACCACGCCGGAGGGCTACACCTTC
CDR3 protein: CSAREFTTPEGYTF

V gene: TRBV12-3/TRBV12-4
D gene: -
clone size: few
J gene: TRBJ1-2
CDR3 DNA: TGTGCCAGCAGTTTAGACAGGGAGGGTGGCTACACCTTC
CDR3 protein: CASSLDREGGYTF

V gene: TRBV3-1
D gene: -
clone size: -
J gene: TRBJ1-2
CDR3 DNA: TGTGCCAGCAGCCAGGACCAACAGGGCTATGGCTACACCTTC
CDR3 protein: CASSQDQQGYGYTF

V gene: TRBV18
D gene: -
clone size: medium-sized
J gene: TRBJ1-4
CDR3 DNA: TGTGCCAGCTCACCACAAGGGGGTACTAATGAAAAACTGTTTTTT
CDR3 protein: CASSPQGGTNEKLFF

V gene: TRBV7-3
D gene: TRBD2
clone size: many
J gene: TRBJ2-2
CDR3 DNA: TGTGCCAGCCGGAATAGCGGGGTTACCGGGGAGCTGTTTTTT
CDR3 protein: CASRNSGVTGELFF

V gene: TRBV15
D gene: TRBD1
clone size: medium-sized
J gene: TRBJ1-2
CDR3 DNA: TGTGTCACCAGCAGAGACCTAGTCCCAAGCAGGGGGGACGATGGCTACACCTTC
CDR3 protein: CVTSRDLVPSRGDDGYTF

V gene: TRBV29-1
D gene: TRBD1
clone size: medium-sized
J gene: TRBJ2-1
CDR3 DNA: TGCAGCACCGGGACAGGGGGGTACAATGAGCAGTTCTTC
CDR3 protein: CSTGTGGYNEQFF

V gene: TRBV11-2
D gene: -
clone size: few
J gene: TRBJ1-1
CDR3 DNA: TGTGCCAGCAGCTGGGATAACACTGAAGCTTTCTTT
CDR3 protein: CASSWDNTEAFF

V gene: TRBV13
D gene: -
clone size: medium-sized
J gene: TRBJ2-7
CDR3 DNA: TGTGCCAGCAGTCGATTCCGGGACTCTTTCTACGAGCAGTACTTC
CDR3 protein: CASSRFRDSFYEQYF

V gene: TRBV11-1
D gene: TRBD1
clone size: few
J gene: TRBJ1-1
CDR3 DNA: TGTGCCAGCGGGGGACAGGGGAACACTGAAGCTTTCTTT
CDR3 protein: CASGGQGNTEAFF

V gene: TRBV6-1
D gene: -
clone size: medium-sized
J gene: TRBJ1-1
CDR3 DNA: TGTGCCAGCAGTGAACCAGGGAGAGGCACTGAAGCTTTCTTT
CDR3 protein: CASSEPGRGTEAFF

V gene: TRBV12-3/TRBV12-4
D gene: -
clone size: -
J gene: TRBJ1-5
CDR3 DNA: TGTGCCAGCAGTCACGGGAGATCCCAGCCCCAGCATTTT
CDR3 protein: CASSHGRSQPQHF

V gene: TRBV18
D gene: TRBD2
clone size: -
J gene: TRBJ2-1
CDR3 DNA: TGTGCCAGCTCACGCTACGTCCCAGCGGGGGGGCCCAGTGAGCAGTTCTTC
CDR3 protein: CASSRYVPAGGPSEQFF

V gene: TRBV5-4
D gene: TRBD2
clone size: -
J gene: TRBJ2-5
CDR3 DNA: TGTGCCAGCAGCGTGAAAAGCGGGGGGGGGGGAGAGACCCAGTACTTC
CDR3 protein: CASSVKSGGGGETQYF

V gene: TRBV29-1
D gene: -
clone size: medium-sized
J gene: TRBJ1-1
CDR3 DNA: TGCAGCGTTGTGCCAGGGAACATGAACACTGAAGCTTTCTTT
CDR3 protein: CSVVPGNMNTEAFF

V gene: TRBV7-2
D gene: -
clone size: few
J gene: TRBJ1-2
CDR3 DNA: TGTGCCAGCAGCTTTCAGGGTTATGGCTACACCTTC
CDR3 protein: CASSFQGYGYTF

V gene: TRBV29-1
D gene: TRBD1
clone size: many
J gene: TRBJ2-4
CDR3 DNA: TGCAGCGTTGCGGGACAGGGGGGAAGAAACATTCAGTACTTC
CDR3 protein: CSVAGQGGRNIQYF

V gene: TRBV5-6
D gene: -
clone size: few
J gene: TRBJ1-2
CDR3 DNA: TGTGCCAGCAGCCCACTCGACAGACACTTTAACTATGGCTACACCTTC
CDR3 protein: CASSPLDRHFNYGYTF